A single T cell receptor beta chain is shown here with its context. Its cognate antigen is unknown. The primer mix had 60 Vbeta and 13 Jbeta primers. Original handling: Around 10 million shared chains were among 65 million to 85 million unique TCR beta chains counted in a later analysis. Profiled with immunoSEQ multiplex PCR; TCRdb holds only in-frame clones, not every one. For V, J and clone size, that table is used; D and trimming come from the DNA. Of about 150,000 clones in the sample, roughly 70% are singletons; the top ten hold around 7%. The data derive from a study of cytomegalovirus exposure and HLA in healthy donors. Points from the study as a whole: Of the V segments, some could not be distinguished, including TRBV6-2 and TRBV6-3, and were excluded. A later examination showed that TCR association rates differed by HLA locus, with DRB1 most and HLA-C fewest.

The CDR3 covers 14 residues. Trimming pared 4 bases from V and 2 bases from J, leaving 12 bases between. From germline, CDR1 is SGHRS and CDR2 YFSETQ. This rearrangement joins TRBV5-1 to TRBJ2-5; D is possibly TRBD2 (6 bases). The receptor's source is a man under 40 in good health and CMV-seronegative. The sample taken for sequencing was PBMCs. The CDR3 region is CASSPIGGQETQYF. CDR3 sequence (DNA): TGCGCCAGCAGCCCAATCGGGGGTCAAGAGACCCAGTACTTC.